This T cell receptor (beta chain) was obtained from a study of blood T cell repertoires in COVID-19. CDR1 and CDR2 (germline): SGDLS, YYNGEE. V dropped 4 bases and J dropped 6; count of bases not matched to a gene: 6. The CDR3 loop spans 14 amino acids. Everyone who took part was roughly 18 to 95 years old, and they came from 24 US areas. The table came from immunoSEQ multiplex PCR; TCRdb's copy has only in-frame clones and leaves some out. The repertoire consists of about 430,000 clones, with roughly 88% occurring once and the leading ten covering approximately 1.3%. This chain connects TRBV9 to TRBJ2-1; 8 bases line up with TRBD2. The sample taken for sequencing was PBMCs or T cells enriched from blood (not recorded which). The sequence came from a woman between 18 and 30 years old who had been exposed to COVID-19. CDR3: CASSPAGVINEQFF. CDR3 DNA sequence: TGTGCCAGCAGCCCAGCGGGGGTTATCAATGAGCAGTTCTTC.